This T cell receptor beta chain originates from a study of T cells and copy number aberrations in small-cell lung cancer. All donors were smokers or heavy second-hand smokers. The V end lost 8 bases, the J end lost 7 bases, and 11 bases lay between the germline ends. The CDR3 has 11 amino acids. In germline, CDR1 is MNHNY, CDR2 SVGAGI (reference sequence). Only in-frame clones appear in the TCRdb table, and some are missing; sequencing was by immunoSEQ multiplex PCR. The sample has 400 to 500 clones, roughly 95% seen once. The J gene is TRBJ1-1, the V gene TRBV6-6, with D unresolved. The specimen sequenced was tumor tissue. This sequence originates from a man aged 50-60 years with small cell lung cancer. The CDR3 region is CASHRDLEAFF. CDR3 coding DNA: TGTGCCAGCCATCGGGATCTTGAAGCTTTCTTT.